These 12 T cell receptor beta chains were sequenced from one sample in a study of shared clonotypes between healthy human individuals. Clones were sequenced by immunoSEQ multiplex PCR, and TCRdb holds only the in-frame ones, with some missing. The sample yields some 2 million clones, approximately 95% seen once. CD8 cells regarded as naive lacked CD45RO, were positively chosen for CCR7, and omitted terminally differentiated effector memory CD45RA+ cells. Sequencing was performed on naive CD8+ T cells sorted from blood. These receptors came from a man in his late teens or twenties in good health.

The chain couples TRBV7-6 to TRBJ1-1; TRBD1 might be the D (5 bases). V lost 1 base and J lost 4, with 10 bases in between. The CDR3 is 14 residues long. Germline CDR1 and CDR2: SGHVS and FNYEAQ. For the CDR3, the DNA is TGTGCCAGCAGCTTAGGGGGGGGAGGCACTGAAGCTTTCTTT. Its protein product is CASSLGGGGTEAFF. Based on the CDR3 plus reference TRBV7-6 and TRBJ1-1, the full variable domain is GAGVSQSPRYKVTKRGQDVALRCDPISGHVSLYWYRQALGQGPEFLTYFNYEAQQDKSGLPNDRFSAERPEGSISTLTIQRTEQRDSAMYRCASSLGGGGTEAFFGQGTRLTVV.

The J gene is TRBJ2-7, the V gene TRBV11-2; D may match TRBD1 or TRBD2 (5 bases each). Germline-derived CDR1 and CDR2 are SGHAT and FQNNGV. V was clipped by 1 base and J by 4 bases, with 14 bases between them. The CDR3 has 15 amino acids. The CDR3 bases are TGTGCCAGCAGCTTAGGATCGAGTTGGGGGTACGAGCAGTACTTC. Translated, it gives CASSLGSSWGYEQYF.

This sequence joins TRBV13 and TRBJ2-5, with D unclear. V was trimmed by 6 bases and J by 2 bases, leaving 4 bases between them. Germline CDR1 PRHDT, CDR2 FYEKMQ (reference sequence). The CDR3 length is 11 residues. The CDR3 loop is CASSQQETQYF. As DNA, the CDR3 is TGTGCCAGCAGTCAGCAAGAGACCCAGTACTTC. Based on the CDR3 plus reference TRBV13 and TRBJ2-5, the full variable domain is AAGVIQSPRHLIKEKRETATLKCYPIPRHDTVYWYQQGPGQDPQFLISFYEKMQSDKGSIPDRFSAQQFSDYHSELNMSSLELGDSALYFCASSQQETQYFGPGTRLLVL.

The chain uses TRBV13 and TRBJ1-2; D not resolved. There are 12 residues in the CDR3. From germline, CDR1 is PRHDT and CDR2 FYEKMQ (reference sequence). Trimming took off 0 bases at V and 4 bases at J, with 3 bases between the two ends. CDR3 DNA: TGTGCCAGCAGCTTAGGCCCCTATGGCTACACCTTC. Protein sequence: CASSLGPYGYTF.

The rearrangement links TRBV7-6 to TRBJ2-5; TRBD1 agrees at 7 bases. Germline CDR1 is SGHVS and CDR2 is FNYEAQ. The CDR3 is 14 amino acids. V lost 7 bases and J lost 5; bases outside the gene matches: 10. DNA for the CDR3: TGTGCCAGCACCCTACAGGGGAAGTGGGAGACCCAGTACTTC. Translated, it gives CASTLQGKWETQYF.

The V gene is TRBV5-5, the J gene TRBJ1-5; the D gene is possibly TRBD1 (5 bases). Germline CDR1 reads SGHKS; CDR2 reads YYEKEE (reference sequence). V shed 4 bases and J shed 3 bases, with 14 bases lying between them. The CDR3 contains 15 residues. CDR3 DNA sequence: TGTGCCAGCAGCCAAGTTGACAGCCCCAATCAGCCCCAGCATTTT. It codes for CASSQVDSPNQPQHF. Full variable domain (rest looked up from reference TRBV5-5 and TRBJ1-5): DAGVTQSPTHLIKTRGQQVTLRCSPISGHKSVSWYQQVLGQGPQFIFQYYEKEERGRGNFPDRFSARQFPNYSSELNVNALLLGDSALYLCASSQVDSPNQPQHFGDGTRLSIL.

V usage is TRBV5-4 and J usage is TRBJ1-3, with D hard to call. V lost 2 bases, J lost 0 bases, and 12 bases lay in between. CDR1 and CDR2 from the germline V gene are SGHNT and YYREEE (reference sequence). The CDR3 is 16 amino acids. The CDR3 is CASSFASASSGNTIYF. CDR3 nucleotide sequence: TGTGCCAGCAGCTTTGCCAGTGCGAGCTCTGGAAACACCATATATTTT.

The rearrangement joins TRBV9 to TRBJ1-2; no reliable D call. The CDR3 has 13 residues. Trimming took off 4 bases at V and 1 base at J, with 8 bases between the two ends. CDR1 is SGDLS, CDR2 YYNGEE, per germline. The CDR3 loop reads CASSTQNNYGYTF. CDR3 DNA sequence: TGTGCCAGCAGCACCCAGAATAACTATGGCTACACCTTC. Combining the CDR3 with reference TRBV9 and TRBJ1-2 gives the whole variable domain DSGVTQTPKHLITATGQRVTLRCSPRSGDLSVYWYQQSLDQGLQFLIQYYNGEERAKGNILERFSAQQFPDLHSELNLSSLELGDSALYFCASSTQNNYGYTFGSGTRLTVV.

The CDR3 region is CASSFSGRVDEQFF. CDR3 bases: TGTGCCAGCAGTTTTAGCGGGAGGGTCGATGAGCAGTTCTTC. The J gene is TRBJ2-1, the V gene TRBV27; 11 nucleotides align to TRBD2. Looked up from germline, CDR1 is MNHEY and CDR2 is SMNVEV (reference sequence). Losses at the gene ends were 3 bases for V and 8 bases for J; bases not matched to a gene: 3. The CDR3 consists of 14 residues.

This sequence joins TRBV6-6 and TRBJ1-5; no reliable D call. The CDR3 spans 13 residues. Germline V CDR1 and CDR2: MNHNY, SVGAGI (reference sequence). The V end was cut by 0 bases, the J end by 7 bases, with 7 bases between. CDR3 in DNA: TGTGCCAGCAGTTACTCGGTCCAGCAGCCCCAGCATTTT. This codes for CASSYSVQQPQHF.

In its sample, this clone was seen once. The chain is built from TRBV7-8 and TRBJ2-3; D possibly corresponds to TRBD1 (6 bases). V was clipped by 1 base and J by 4 bases, with 15 bases between them. Germline-derived CDR1 and CDR2 are SGHVS and FQNEAQ. The CDR3 has 16 residues. The CDR3 spells CASSLEADRVPDTQYF. CDR3 bases: TGTGCCAGCAGCTTAGAAGCGGACAGAGTACCAGATACGCAGTATTTT.

The V call is TRBV4-2, the J call TRBJ1-1, with a weak D call TRBD1 (5 bases). V lost 0 bases and J 1 base, leaving 15 bases between the germline ends. The germline gives CDR1 LGHNA, CDR2 YNFKEQ. This CDR3 is built from 17 residues. CDR3 nucleotide sequence: TGTGCCAGCAGCCAAGATGGGGAGGGGACGGAGAACACTGAAGCTTTCTTT. Translated, it gives CASSQDGEGTENTEAFF.